One and the same sample provided the 5 T cell receptor beta chains below, sequenced in a study of OX40 agonist ivuxolimab in advanced cancers. Here immunoSEQ multiplex PCR was the method, and the copy in TCRdb shows in-frame clones only, minus some. This sample carries tens of thousands of clones, roughly 91% of them seen once, and the ten largest clones take approximately 0.51%. The sample here was CD4+ or CD8+ T cells sorted from blood, taken in a trial of the OX40 agonist ivuxolimab. Source of these receptors: an adult with an advanced solid tumor such as melanoma, head and neck, liver or kidney cancer.

V gene TRBV7-3 combines with J gene TRBJ2-5, with 9 bases aligning to TRBD1. CDR3 length: 15 residues. Germline V lookup: CDR1 SGHTA, CDR2 FQGTGA. Trimming at V came to 0 bases and at J to 5 bases, leaving 4 bases not matched to a gene. This CDR3 reads CASSLTTGGEETQYF. DNA of the CDR3: TGTGCCAGCAGCTTAACGACAGGGGGTGAGGAGACCCAGTACTTC.

The chain is built from TRBV5-1 and TRBJ1-2; 7 bases match TRBD1. Trimming removed 4 bases from V and 4 bases from J; junction bases left unmatched: 7. The V gene's germline CDR1 is SGHRS and CDR2 YFSETQ. The CDR3 is 14 residues long. The CDR3 here is CASSPRQGAYGYTF. The CDR3 bases are TGCGCCAGCAGCCCCCGACAGGGCGCCTATGGCTACACCTTC.

The genes are TRBV6-5 and TRBJ2-6; perhaps TRBD2 as D (5 bases). The germline V gene has CDR1 MNHEY and CDR2 SVGAGI. This CDR3 is 16 amino acids long. V gave up 0 bases and J gave up 1 base, with 7 bases separating them. The CDR3 is CASSYSGGSGANVLTF. CDR3 sequence (DNA): TGTGCCAGCAGTTACTCGGGCGGGTCTGGGGCCAACGTCCTGACTTTC.

Only one count was recorded for this clone. CDR3 sequence: CASSPLTGGIYNEQFF. The DNA for the CDR3 is TGTGCCAGCAGCCCCCTCACGGGGGGGATCTACAATGAGCAGTTCTTC. The V and J genes are TRBV9 and TRBJ2-1; 8 bases are shared with TRBD2. This CDR3 has 16 amino acids. CDR1 and CDR2 (germline): SGDLS, YYNGEE. With 4 bases clipped from V and 3 bases from J, the junction kept 9 bases outside the gene matches.

The V and J genes are TRBV6-5 and TRBJ1-3, with D uncertain. Trimming removed 6 bases from V and 3 bases from J, with 15 bases in between. This CDR3 contains 15 residues. Germline values: CDR1 MNHEY, CDR2 SVGAGI. In DNA form, the CDR3 reads TGTGCCAGCAGCCCATTTATGATGGTTGGAAACACCATATATTTT. Residues: CASSPFMMVGNTIYF.